This T cell receptor beta chain was recovered during a study of blood T cells in healthy people across ages. Germline V lookup: CDR1 SNHLY, CDR2 FYNNEI. V dropped 6 bases and J dropped 4; count of bases not matched to a gene: 4. The CDR3 has 13 amino acids. This clonotype appeared many times. A sample-barcoded 5' primer and a J-beta primer mix were used in a second PCR of about 6 to 12 cycles. TCRdb redid the calling of the 5' RACE reads with MiXCR, one entry per CDR3 protein. This sample has about 650,000 distinct CDR3 sequences, with about 34% found just once. The clonotype comes from an elderly woman in good health. The chain links TRBV2 to TRBJ2-5, with 8 bases aligning to TRBD2. The specimen sequenced was blood. Here the CDR3 DNA reads TGTGCCAGCAGATTTAGCGGGGTAGAGACCCAGTACTTC. As protein: CASRFSGVETQYF.